A single sample gave rise to the 18 T cell receptor beta chains below, sequenced in a study of T-cell memory formation after mild COVID-19. Via MiXCR, TCRdb re-called the 5' RACE reads, giving one row per CDR3 protein. This sample has 350,000 to 500,000 distinct CDR3 sequences, with about 19% found just once. Sequenced: PBMCs or a T cell subset sorted from them (not recorded which). The receptors stem from an adult woman who had mild COVID-19 (a few samples of this study predate the infection). Cell type and time point are not known.

The CDR3: CASMTGHGHSPLHF. CDR3 bases: TGTGCCAGTATGACTGGACACGGGCATTCACCCCTCCACTTT. This chain uses TRBV12-3 or TRBV12-4 with TRBJ1-6; maybe TRBD1 (5 bases). V dropped 9 bases and J dropped 8 bases, with 17 bases sitting between them. The CDR3 has 14 amino acids.

This rearrangement joins TRBV18 to TRBJ2-7; 9 positions match TRBD1. V shed 3 bases, J shed 4 bases, and the junction held 10 bases outside the gene matches. The CDR3 contains 16 residues. Looked up from germline, CDR1 is KGHSH and CDR2 is LQKENI. CDR3 DNA sequence: TGTGCCAGCTCACCGAATACAGGGGGCTTGCGTTACGAGCAGTACTTC. Encoded protein: CASSPNTGGLRYEQYF. The complete variable domain, with remaining parts taken from reference TRBV18 and TRBJ2-7, reads NAGVMQNPRHLVRRRGQEARLRCSPMKGHSHVYWYRQLPEEGLKFMVYLQKENIIDESGMPKERFSAEFPKEGPSILRIQQVVRGDSAAYFCASSPNTGGLRYEQYFGPGTRLTVT.

The CDR3 is CATSDPLGQNTGELFF. The CDR3 coding sequence is TGTGCCACCAGTGATCCTCTAGGACAGAACACCGGGGAGCTGTTTTTT. V gene TRBV24-1 combines with J gene TRBJ2-2; possible D gene TRBD1, 5 bases. The germline V gene encodes CDR1 KGHDR and CDR2 SFDVKD. CDR3 length equals 16 residues. Trimming stripped 3 bases from V and 1 base from J, with 11 bases between.

Only a few counts were recorded for this clonotype. This chain uses TRBV5-1 with TRBJ2-1, with 10 bases identical to TRBD2. With 0 bases clipped from V and 7 bases from J, the junction kept 7 bases outside the gene matches. The germline gives CDR1 SGHRS, CDR2 YFSETQ. The CDR3 has 16 amino acids. CDR3 nucleotide sequence: TGCGCCAGCAGCTTGGGAAGCGGGGGGGATTTTAATGAGCAGTTCTTC. This gives the protein CASSLGSGGDFNEQFF.

The J gene is TRBJ2-3, the V gene TRBV2; D is unclear. This CDR3 has 15 residues. V was shortened by 7 bases and J by 9 bases, with 23 bases between the two germline ends. Germline CDR1 reads SNHLY; CDR2 reads FYNNEI. CDR3: CASIQTSSVYGTQYF. The CDR3 nucleotides read TGTGCCAGCATCCAAACCTCATCGGTATATGGCACGCAGTATTTT.

This clonotype came up a few times. The chain employs TRBV7-9 and TRBJ2-7; 8 nucleotides align to TRBD1. The CDR3 extends over 19 amino acids. The germline CDR1 and CDR2 sequences are SEHNR and FQNEAQ (reference sequence). V shed 1 base and J 2 bases; nucleotides not matched to a gene: 16. The CDR3 DNA is TGTGCCAGCAGCTTAGGCCCGGGCGGGCGGACAGGGAGAACCTACGAGCAGTACTTC. It encodes CASSLGPGGRTGRTYEQYF.

A single count supports this clonotype. The chain carries TRBV5-6 and TRBJ1-6; 7 positions agree with TRBD1. Germline values: CDR1 SGHDT, CDR2 YYEEEE. The J segment lost 10 bases and the V segment lost 4 bases, leaving 14 bases of the junction unmatched. The length of the CDR3 is 16 residues. The CDR3 DNA reads TGTGCCAGCAGCCGATGGGACAGCCCATTCTACTCACCCCTCCACTTT. Protein product: CASSRWDSPFYSPLHF.

V gene TRBV15 combines with J gene TRBJ1-1; D possibly corresponds to TRBD1 (5 bases). The CDR3 contains 16 residues. Germline CDR1 and CDR2: LNHNV and YYDKDF (reference sequence). V was pared by 0 bases and J by 4 bases, with 15 bases between. This CDR3 reads CATSRDGSLGVTEAFF. CDR3 coding DNA: TGTGCCACCAGCAGAGATGGGAGCCTGGGGGTCACTGAAGCTTTCTTT.

CDR3 sequence (DNA): TGTGCCAGCAGTGAATTACCAGGGATAGCTAACTATGGCTACACCTTC. Its protein is CASSELPGIANYGYTF. V usage is TRBV6-1 and J usage is TRBJ1-2; possibly TRBD1 for D (5 bases). The CDR3 is 16 amino acids. Germline CDR1 and CDR2: MNHNS and SASEGT. Trimming took 2 bases from V and 0 from J, leaving 13 bases between them.

The chain carries TRBV27 and TRBJ2-7; 9 bases line up with TRBD1. The CDR3 runs to 17 residues. Germline V gene lookup returns CDR1 MNHEY and CDR2 SMNVEV (reference sequence). V shed 5 bases and J 2 bases; nucleotides not matched to a gene: 13. The CDR3: CASSPGQGLPNTYEQYF. CDR3 in DNA: TGTGCCAGCAGTCCCGGACAGGGGCTACCTAATACCTACGAGCAGTACTTC.

The chain recombines TRBV11-2 with TRBJ2-7; possible D gene TRBD1, 6 bases. The germline V gene encodes CDR1 SGHAT and CDR2 FQNNGV. This CDR3 has 13 residues. Trimming took 5 bases from V and 7 from J, leaving 15 bases between them. The CDR3 nucleotides are TGTGCCAGCAGCGCCAGGGGTCCAGAGGAGCAGTACTTC. This encodes CASSARGPEEQYF.

The genes are TRBV28 and TRBJ1-1, with TRBD1 as a possible D gene (5 bases). Per the germline V gene, CDR1 is MDHEN and CDR2 is SYDVKM. The CDR3 contains 14 residues. V lost 3 bases, J lost 1 base, and 9 bases lay in between. The chain's CDR3 is CASSFPGGNTEAFF. DNA for the CDR3: TGTGCCAGCAGTTTCCCCGGGGGGAACACTGAAGCTTTCTTT. The full variable domain, in which reference TRBV28 and TRBJ1-1 provide the parts outside the CDR3, is DVKVTQSSRYLVKRTGEKVFLECVQDMDHENMFWYRQDPGLGLRLIYFSYDVKMKEKGDIPEGYSVSREKKERFSLILESASTNQTSMYLCASSFPGGNTEAFFGQGTRLTVV.

The chain couples TRBV12-3 or TRBV12-4 to TRBJ2-1; 7 bases are shared with TRBD1. The V and J ends lost 7 bases and 0 bases, in that order; junction bases with no gene match: 6. This CDR3 region has 15 residues. CDR3 in amino acids: CASIPRDSSYNEQFF. In nucleotides, the CDR3 is TGTGCCAGCATCCCCCGGGACAGCTCCTACAATGAGCAGTTCTTC.

This clonotype appeared a few times. V is TRBV7-2 and J is TRBJ2-6; D call uncertain. The V end was cut by 3 bases, the J end by 0 bases, with 12 bases between. Germline CDR1 and CDR2: SGHTA and FQGNSA. The CDR3 loop spans 17 amino acids. DNA of the CDR3: TGTGCCAGCAGCTTCGGGCCTGGGCGCTCTGGGGCCAACGTCCTGACTTTC. Encoded protein: CASSFGPGRSGANVLTF. The full variable domain, with the rest looked up from reference TRBV7-2 and TRBJ2-6, is GAGVSQSPSNKVTEKGKDVELRCDPISGHTALYWYRQSLGQGLEFLIYFQGNSAPDKSGLPSDRFSAERTGGSVSTLTIQRTQQEDSAVYLCASSFGPGRSGANVLTFGAGSRLTVL.

This sequence joins TRBV5-1 and TRBJ2-5, with D tentatively TRBD1 (6 bases). The germline V gene has CDR1 SGHRS and CDR2 YFSETQ. The V gene lost 0 bases and the J gene lost 4 bases, with 13 bases spanning the gap. The CDR3 has 15 amino acids. DNA of the CDR3: TGCGCCAGCAGCTTGGCCCCTGGGGGCGGAGAGACCCAGTACTTC. Translating it yields CASSLAPGGGETQYF. The full variable domain, its missing parts supplied by reference TRBV5-1 and TRBJ2-5, is KAGVTQTPRYLIKTRGQQVTLSCSPISGHRSVSWYQQTPGQGLQFLFEYFSETQRNKGNFPGRFSGRQFSNSRSEMNVSTLELGDSALYLCASSLAPGGGETQYFGPGTRLLVL.

The rearrangement uses TRBV29-1 and TRBJ2-7; weak D call: TRBD2 (5 bases). Trimming shortened V by 4 bases and J by 5 bases, and 9 bases separated the two germline ends. Germline-derived CDR1 and CDR2 are SQVTM and ANQGSEA. The CDR3 sequence is 11 residues long. The CDR3 spells CSVASLNEQYF. As DNA, the CDR3 is TGCAGCGTTGCTAGCTTGAACGAGCAGTACTTC.

This clonotype came up a few times. The chain is built from TRBV5-1 and TRBJ2-1; 12 nucleotides match TRBD2. The CDR3 consists of 17 residues. The V gene end was trimmed by 0 bases and the J gene end by 8 bases; junction bases not matched to a gene: 9. Per the germline V gene, CDR1 is SGHRS and CDR2 is YFSETQ. CDR3 sequence: CASSLGPPSGRADEQFF. Written as DNA, the CDR3 is TGCGCCAGCAGCTTGGGTCCCCCTAGCGGGAGGGCCGATGAGCAGTTCTTC. Supplemented by reference TRBV5-1 and TRBJ2-1, the full variable domain reads KAGVTQTPRYLIKTRGQQVTLSCSPISGHRSVSWYQQTPGQGLQFLFEYFSETQRNKGNFPGRFSGRQFSNSRSEMNVSTLELGDSALYLCASSLGPPSGRADEQFFGPGTRLTVL.

This clonotype occurred a few times. The V call is TRBV12-3 or TRBV12-4, the J call TRBJ2-7, with 10 nucleotides matching TRBD2. CDR3 length: 15 amino acids. V dropped 4 bases and J dropped 4; count of bases not matched to a gene: 7. CDR3 sequence: CASSSPGTSAYEQYF. DNA for the CDR3: TGTGCCAGCAGTTCTCCCGGGACTAGCGCGTACGAGCAGTACTTC.